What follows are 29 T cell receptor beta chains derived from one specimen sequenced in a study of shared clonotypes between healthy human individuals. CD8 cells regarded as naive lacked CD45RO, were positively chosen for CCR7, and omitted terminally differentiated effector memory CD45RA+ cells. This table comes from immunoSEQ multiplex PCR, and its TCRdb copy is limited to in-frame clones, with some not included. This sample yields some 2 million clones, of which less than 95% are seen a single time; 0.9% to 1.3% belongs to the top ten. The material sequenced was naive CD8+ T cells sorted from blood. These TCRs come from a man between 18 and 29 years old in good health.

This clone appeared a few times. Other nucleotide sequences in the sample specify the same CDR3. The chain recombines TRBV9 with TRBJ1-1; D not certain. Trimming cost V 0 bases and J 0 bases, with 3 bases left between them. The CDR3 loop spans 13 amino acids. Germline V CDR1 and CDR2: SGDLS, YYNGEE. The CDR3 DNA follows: TGTGCCAGCAGCGTAGCTATGAACACTGAAGCTTTCTTT. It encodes CASSVAMNTEAFF.

The CDR3 sequence is CASSSAGGGAGLFYEQYF. In DNA form, the CDR3 reads TGCGCCAGCAGCTCTGCAGGGGGAGGGGCCGGTCTTTTCTACGAGCAGTACTTC. The chain recombines TRBV4-1 with TRBJ2-7, with D perhaps being TRBD1 or TRBD2 (7 bases each). The V gene lost 5 bases and the J gene lost 3 bases, with 26 bases spanning the gap. Germline CDR1 reads MGHRA; CDR2 reads YSYEKL. The CDR3 sequence is 18 residues long.

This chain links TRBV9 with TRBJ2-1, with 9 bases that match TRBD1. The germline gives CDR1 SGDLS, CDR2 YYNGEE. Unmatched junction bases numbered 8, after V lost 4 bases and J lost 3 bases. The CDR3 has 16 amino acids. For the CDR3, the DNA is TGTGCCAGCAGCCCCTACAGGGGGCCACACTACAATGAGCAGTTCTTC. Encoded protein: CASSPYRGPHYNEQFF.

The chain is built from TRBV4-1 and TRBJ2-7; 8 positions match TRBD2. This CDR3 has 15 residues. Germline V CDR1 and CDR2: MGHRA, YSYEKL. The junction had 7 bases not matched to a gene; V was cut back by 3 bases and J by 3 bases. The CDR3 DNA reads TGCGCCAGCAGCCATCGGGGGGGTAGTAGCTACGAGCAGTACTTC. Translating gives CASSHRGGSSYEQYF.

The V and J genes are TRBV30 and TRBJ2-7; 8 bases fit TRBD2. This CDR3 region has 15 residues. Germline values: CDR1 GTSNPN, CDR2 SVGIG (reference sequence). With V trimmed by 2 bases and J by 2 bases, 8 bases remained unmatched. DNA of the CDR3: TGTGCCTGGAGTTCGGGACTAGGCTTCCCCTACGAGCAGTACTTC. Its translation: CAWSSGLGFPYEQYF.

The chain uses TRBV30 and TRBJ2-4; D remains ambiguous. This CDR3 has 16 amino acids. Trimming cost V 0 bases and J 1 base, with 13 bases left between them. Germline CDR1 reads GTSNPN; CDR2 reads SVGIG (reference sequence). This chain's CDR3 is CAWSVLTESAKNIQYF. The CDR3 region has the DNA TGTGCCTGGAGTGTTTTGACGGAATCTGCCAAAAACATTCAGTACTTC.

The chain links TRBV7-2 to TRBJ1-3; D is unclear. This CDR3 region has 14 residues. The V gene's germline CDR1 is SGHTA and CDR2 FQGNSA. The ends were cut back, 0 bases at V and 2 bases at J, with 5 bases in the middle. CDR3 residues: CASSLAVAGNTIYF. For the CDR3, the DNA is TGTGCCAGCAGCTTAGCGGTGGCTGGAAACACCATATATTTT.

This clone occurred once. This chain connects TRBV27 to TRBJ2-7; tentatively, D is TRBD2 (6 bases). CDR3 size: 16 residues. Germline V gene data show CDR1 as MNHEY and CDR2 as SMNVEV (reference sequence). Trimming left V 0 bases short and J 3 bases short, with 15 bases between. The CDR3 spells CASSLSGGTINYEQYF. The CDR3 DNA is TGTGCCAGCAGTTTATCGGGCGGGACGATTAACTACGAGCAGTACTTC.

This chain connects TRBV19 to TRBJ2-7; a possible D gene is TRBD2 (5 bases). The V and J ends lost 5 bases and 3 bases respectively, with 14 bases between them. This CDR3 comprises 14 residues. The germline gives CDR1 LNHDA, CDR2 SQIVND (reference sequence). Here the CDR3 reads CASSEADAGYEQYF. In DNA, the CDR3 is TGTGCCAGTAGTGAGGCGGACGCGGGCTACGAGCAGTACTTC.

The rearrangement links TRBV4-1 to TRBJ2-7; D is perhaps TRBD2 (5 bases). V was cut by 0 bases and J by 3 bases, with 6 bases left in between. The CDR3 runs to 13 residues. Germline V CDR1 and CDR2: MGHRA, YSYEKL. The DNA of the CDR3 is TGCGCCAGCAGCCAAGAGAGGGTCTACGAGCAGTACTTC. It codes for CASSQERVYEQYF.

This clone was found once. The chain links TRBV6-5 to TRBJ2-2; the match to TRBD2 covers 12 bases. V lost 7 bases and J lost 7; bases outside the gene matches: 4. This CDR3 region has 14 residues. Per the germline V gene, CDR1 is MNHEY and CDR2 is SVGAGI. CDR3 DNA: TGTGCCAGCAATGGACTAGCGGGGTTCGGGGAGCTGTTTTTT. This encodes CASNGLAGFGELFF.

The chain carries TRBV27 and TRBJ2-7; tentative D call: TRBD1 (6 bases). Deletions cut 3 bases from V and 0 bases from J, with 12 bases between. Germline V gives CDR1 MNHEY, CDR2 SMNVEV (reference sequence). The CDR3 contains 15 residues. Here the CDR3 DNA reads TGTGCCAGCAGTTTTTTCGGGACAAGCTCCTACGAGCAGTACTTC. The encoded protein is CASSFFGTSSYEQYF.

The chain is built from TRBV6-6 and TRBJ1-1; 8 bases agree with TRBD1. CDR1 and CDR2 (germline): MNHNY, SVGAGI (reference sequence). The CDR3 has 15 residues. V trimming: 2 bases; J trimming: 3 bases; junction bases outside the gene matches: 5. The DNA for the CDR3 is TGTGCCAGCAGTTACAAGACAGGGGCCGACACTGAAGCTTTCTTT. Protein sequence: CASSYKTGADTEAFF.

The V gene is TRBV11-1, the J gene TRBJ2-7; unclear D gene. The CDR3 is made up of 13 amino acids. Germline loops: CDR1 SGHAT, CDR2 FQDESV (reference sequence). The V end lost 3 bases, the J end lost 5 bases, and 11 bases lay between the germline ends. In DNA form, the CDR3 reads TGTGCCAGCAGCTTGGGCAGTAGCCACGAGCAGTACTTC. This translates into CASSLGSSHEQYF.

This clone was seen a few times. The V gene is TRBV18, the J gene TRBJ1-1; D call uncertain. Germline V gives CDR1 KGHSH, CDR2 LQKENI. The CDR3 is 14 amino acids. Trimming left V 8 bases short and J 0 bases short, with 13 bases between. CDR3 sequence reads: CASRPGVLNTEAFF. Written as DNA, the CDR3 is TGTGCCAGCCGACCCGGGGTCCTGAACACTGAAGCTTTCTTT.

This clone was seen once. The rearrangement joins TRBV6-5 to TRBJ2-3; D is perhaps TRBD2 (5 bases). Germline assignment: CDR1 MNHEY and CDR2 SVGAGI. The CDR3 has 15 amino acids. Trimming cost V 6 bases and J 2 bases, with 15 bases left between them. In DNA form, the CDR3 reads TGTGCCAGCAGCCCCGGGATGGACTCCACAGATACGCAGTATTTT. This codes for CASSPGMDSTDTQYF.

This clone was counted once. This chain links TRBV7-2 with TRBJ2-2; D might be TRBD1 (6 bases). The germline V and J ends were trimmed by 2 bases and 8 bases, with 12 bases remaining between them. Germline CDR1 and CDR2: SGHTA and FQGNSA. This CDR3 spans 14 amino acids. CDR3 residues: CASSLPPQGGELFF. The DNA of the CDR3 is TGTGCCAGCAGCTTACCACCTCAGGGGGGGGAGCTGTTTTTT. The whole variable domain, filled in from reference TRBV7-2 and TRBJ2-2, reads GAGVSQSPSNKVTEKGKDVELRCDPISGHTALYWYRQSLGQGLEFLIYFQGNSAPDKSGLPSDRFSAERTGGSVSTLTIQRTQQEDSAVYLCASSLPPQGGELFFGEGSRLTVL.

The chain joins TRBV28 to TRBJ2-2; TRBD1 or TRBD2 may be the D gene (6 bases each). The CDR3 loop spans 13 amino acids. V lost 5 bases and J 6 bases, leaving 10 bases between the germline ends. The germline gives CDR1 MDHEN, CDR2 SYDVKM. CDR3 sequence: CASSGRGAGELFF. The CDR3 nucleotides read TGTGCCAGCAGTGGTAGGGGGGCCGGGGAGCTGTTTTTT.

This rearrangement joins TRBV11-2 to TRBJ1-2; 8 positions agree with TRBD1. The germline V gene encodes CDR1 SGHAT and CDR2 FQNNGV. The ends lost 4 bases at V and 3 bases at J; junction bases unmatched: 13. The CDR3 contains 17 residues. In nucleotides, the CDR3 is TGTGCCAGCAGCTCCGTGAGGGAGACAGGGGCCTACTATGGCTACACCTTC. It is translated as CASSSVRETGAYYGYTF. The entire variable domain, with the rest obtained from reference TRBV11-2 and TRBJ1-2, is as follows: EAGVAQSPRYKIIEKRQSVAFWCNPISGHATLYWYQQILGQGPKLLIQFQNNGVVDDSQLPKDRFSAERLKGVDSTLKIQPAKLEDSAVYLCASSSVRETGAYYGYTFGSGTRLTVV.

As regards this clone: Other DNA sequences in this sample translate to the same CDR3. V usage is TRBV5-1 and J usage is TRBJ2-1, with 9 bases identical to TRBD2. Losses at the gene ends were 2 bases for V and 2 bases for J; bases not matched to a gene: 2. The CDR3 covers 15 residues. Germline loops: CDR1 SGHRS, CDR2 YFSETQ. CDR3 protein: CASSLAGGTYNEQFF. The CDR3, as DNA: TGCGCCAGCAGCTTAGCGGGAGGTACCTACAATGAGCAGTTCTTC. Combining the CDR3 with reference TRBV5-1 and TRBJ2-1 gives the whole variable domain KAGVTQTPRYLIKTRGQQVTLSCSPISGHRSVSWYQQTPGQGLQFLFEYFSETQRNKGNFPGRFSGRQFSNSRSEMNVSTLELGDSALYLCASSLAGGTYNEQFFGPGTRLTVL.

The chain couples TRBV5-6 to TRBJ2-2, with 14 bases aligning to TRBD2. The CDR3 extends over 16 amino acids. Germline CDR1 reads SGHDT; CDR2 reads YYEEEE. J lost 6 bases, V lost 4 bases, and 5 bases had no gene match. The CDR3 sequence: CASSTGLAGGPGELFF. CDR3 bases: TGTGCCAGCAGCACCGGACTAGCGGGAGGACCCGGGGAGCTGTTTTTT. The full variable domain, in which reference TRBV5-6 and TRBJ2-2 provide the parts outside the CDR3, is DAGVTQSPTHLIKTRGQQVTLRCSPKSGHDTVSWYQQALGQGPQFIFQYYEEEERQRGNFPDRFSGHQFPNYSSELNVNALLLGDSALYLCASSTGLAGGPGELFFGEGSRLTVL.

The CDR3 spells CASTPLGGLTEAFF. DNA of the CDR3: TGTGCCAGTACTCCGCTGGGGGGGCTTACTGAAGCTTTCTTT. The rearrangement joins TRBV19 to TRBJ1-1; D perhaps matches TRBD1 (6 bases). Germline V CDR1 and CDR2: LNHDA, SQIVND (reference sequence). CDR3 length equals 14 residues. V lost 7 bases and J 5 bases, leaving 17 bases between the germline ends. Full variable domain (outside the CDR3, taken from reference TRBV19 and TRBJ1-1): DGGITQSPKYLFRKEGQNVTLSCEQNLNHDAMYWYRQDPGQGLRLIYYSQIVNDFQKGDIAEGYSVSREKKESFPLTVTSAQKNPTAFYLCASTPLGGLTEAFFGQGTRLTVV.

CDR3 bases: TGTGCCAGTAGTAGTTCGGCCGGGTCCACCTACGAGCAGTACTTC. Translated, it gives CASSSSAGSTYEQYF. The rearrangement links TRBV19 to TRBJ2-7; unclear D gene. Germline lookup yields CDR1 LNHDA and CDR2 SQIVND (reference sequence). The V and J ends lost 4 bases and 2 bases respectively, with 15 bases between them. The CDR3 consists of 15 residues.

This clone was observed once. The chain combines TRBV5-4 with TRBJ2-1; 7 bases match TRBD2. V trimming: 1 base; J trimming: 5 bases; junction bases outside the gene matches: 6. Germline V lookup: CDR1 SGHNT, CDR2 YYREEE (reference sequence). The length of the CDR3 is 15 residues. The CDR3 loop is CASSLLGGGDNEQFF. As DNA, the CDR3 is TGTGCCAGCAGCTTGTTGGGGGGAGGGGACAATGAGCAGTTCTTC. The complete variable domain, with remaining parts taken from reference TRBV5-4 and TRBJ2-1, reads ETGVTQSPTHLIKTRGQQVTLRCSSQSGHNTVSWYQQALGQGPQFIFQYYREEENGRGNFPPRFSGLQFPNYSSELNVNALELDDSALYLCASSLLGGGDNEQFFGPGTRLTVL.

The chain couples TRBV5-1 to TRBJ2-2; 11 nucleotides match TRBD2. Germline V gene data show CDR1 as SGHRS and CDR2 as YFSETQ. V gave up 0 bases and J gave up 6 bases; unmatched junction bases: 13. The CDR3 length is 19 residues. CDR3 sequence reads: CASSLAALAGAAGAGELFF. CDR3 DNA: TGCGCCAGCAGCTTGGCCGCACTAGCGGGGGCCGCAGGTGCCGGGGAGCTGTTTTTT.

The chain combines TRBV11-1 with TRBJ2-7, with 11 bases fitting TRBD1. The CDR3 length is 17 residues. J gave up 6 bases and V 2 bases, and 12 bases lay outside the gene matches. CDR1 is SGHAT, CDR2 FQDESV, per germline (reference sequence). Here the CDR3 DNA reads TGTGCCAGCAGCTTAACAGCGGACAGGGGGCAGTCCGGCGAGCAGTACTTC. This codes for CASSLTADRGQSGEQYF.

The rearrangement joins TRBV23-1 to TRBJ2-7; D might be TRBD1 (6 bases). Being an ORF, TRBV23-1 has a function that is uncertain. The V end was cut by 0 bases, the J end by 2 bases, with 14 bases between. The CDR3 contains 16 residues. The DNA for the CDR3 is TGCGCCAGCAGTCAATCTAATGACAGGTCTCCCTACGAGCAGTACTTC. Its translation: CASSQSNDRSPYEQYF.

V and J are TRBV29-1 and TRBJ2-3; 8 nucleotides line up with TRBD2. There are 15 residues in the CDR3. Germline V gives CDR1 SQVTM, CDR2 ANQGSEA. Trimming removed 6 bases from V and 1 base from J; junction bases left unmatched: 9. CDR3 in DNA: TGCAGCGTCTCTAGCGGTAGCGGGGGCACAGATACGCAGTATTTT. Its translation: CSVSSGSGGTDTQYF.

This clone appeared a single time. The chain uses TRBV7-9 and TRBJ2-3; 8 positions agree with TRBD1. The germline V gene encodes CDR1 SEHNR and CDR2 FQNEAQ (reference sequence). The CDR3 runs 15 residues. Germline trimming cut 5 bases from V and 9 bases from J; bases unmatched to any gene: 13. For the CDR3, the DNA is TGTGCCAGCAGCATAACCGGACAGGGAATATCGACGCAGTATTTT. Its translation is CASSITGQGISTQYF.